This TCR beta chain was identified during a study of OX40 agonist ivuxolimab in advanced cancers. Across the study: With a range of about 20 to 79, age averaged approximately 60 years, and around 80% were male.

Looked up from germline, CDR1 is LGHNA and CDR2 is YSLEER. CDR3 length: 15 residues. V shed 0 bases and J shed 7 bases, with 13 bases lying between them. This table comes from immunoSEQ multiplex PCR, and its TCRdb copy is limited to in-frame clones, with some not included. The sample lists 75,000 to 100,000 clones, less than 90% occurring once. General study findings and limits: At 0.1 to 3.0 mg/kg, clonal expansion of CD4+ and CD8+ blood T cells had occurred by week 6.

Regarding this clone: Antigen unknown.

The sequences come from CD4+ or CD8+ T cells sorted from blood, collected in a trial of the OX40 agonist ivuxolimab. The origin of this receptor is an adult with an advanced solid tumor such as melanoma, head and neck, liver or kidney cancer. The rearrangement links TRBV4-3 to TRBJ1-5; D is possibly TRBD1 (6 bases). The CDR3 reads CASSQDRTARQPQHF. The CDR3 nucleotides are TGCGCCAGCAGCCAAGATAGGACAGCGCGACAGCCCCAGCATTTT.